This TCR beta chain derives from a study of T cell changes during pregnancy in multiple sclerosis. Only in-frame clones appear in the TCRdb table, and some are missing; sequencing was by immunoSEQ multiplex PCR. The data show tens of thousands of clones, under 95% seen once. There are 16 residues in the CDR3. Germline CDR1 MGHRA, CDR2 YSYEKL. The V end lost 0 bases, the J end lost 2 bases, and 12 bases lay between the germline ends. Sample: CD8+ T cells from peripheral blood mononuclear cells, taken in the second trimester of pregnancy. The source is a female donor with multiple sclerosis, enrolled in a pregnancy study. The rearrangement joins TRBV4-1 to TRBJ2-3; D is undetermined. CDR3 nucleotides: TGCGCCAGCAGCCAAGAAGTTAGCCTGTTCACAGATACGCAGTATTTT. Translating it yields CASSQEVSLFTDTQYF.